These 17 T cell receptor beta chains came from one sample sequenced in a study of shared clonotypes between healthy human individuals. TCRdb's table, derived via immunoSEQ multiplex PCR, lists solely in-frame clones and lacks some. This sample has about 2,500,000 clones, with 90% to 95% found just once. Sequencing was performed on naive CD4+ T cells sorted from blood. Subset meaning: CD45RA+ positively selected. These receptors were taken from a man younger than 35 in good health.

This chain uses TRBV7-2 with TRBJ2-1, with 10 bases identical to TRBD2. Germline loops: CDR1 SGHTA, CDR2 FQGNSA. The CDR3 extends over 15 amino acids. V lost 4 bases to trimming and J lost 3 bases; unmatched junction nucleotides: 3. The CDR3 DNA follows: TGTGCCAGCAGCTGGAGCGGGGGGGTCTACAATGAGCAGTTCTTC. Its translation is CASSWSGGVYNEQFF.

J is TRBJ2-5 and V is TRBV11-3; 12 bases are shared with TRBD2. This CDR3 is 13 amino acids long. Germline CDR1 SGHNT, CDR2 YENEEA. Unmatched junction bases numbered 4, after V lost 9 bases and J lost 5 bases. CDR3: CASATSGSETQYF. DNA for the CDR3: TGTGCCAGTGCGACTAGCGGGAGCGAGACCCAGTACTTC.

This chain links TRBV10-3 with TRBJ2-7, with 10 bases lining up with TRBD1. Germline V gene sequence: CDR1 ENHRY, CDR2 SYGVKD. J lost 7 bases, V lost 3 bases, and 6 bases had no gene match. The length of the CDR3 is 14 residues. CDR3 DNA sequence: TGTGCCATCAGTGAAAGGGACAGGGGATTTGAGCAGTACTTC. Its translation is CAISERDRGFEQYF.

The genes are TRBV4-1 and TRBJ2-7, with 11 positions matching TRBD2. Germline values: CDR1 MGHRA, CDR2 YSYEKL. The V segment lost 0 bases and the J segment 0 bases; nucleotides outside the gene matches: 4. The CDR3 runs 17 residues. The CDR3 DNA reads TGCGCCAGCAGCCAAGATGATACTAGCGGGAGCTCCTACGAGCAGTACTTC. Translation: CASSQDDTSGSSYEQYF.

The count of this clone is one. The V call is TRBV6-5, the J call TRBJ2-7; 12 bases match TRBD1. This CDR3 has 14 amino acids. The germline V gene encodes CDR1 MNHEY and CDR2 SVGAGI. V lost 6 bases to trimming and J lost 5 bases; unmatched junction nucleotides: 5. As DNA, the CDR3 is TGTGCCAGCAGGGGACAGGGGGCCAATCACGAGCAGTACTTC. Residues: CASRGQGANHEQYF.

The chain couples TRBV9 to TRBJ1-2; the D is unclear. Per the germline V gene, CDR1 is SGDLS and CDR2 is YYNGEE. V was trimmed by 0 bases and J by 4 bases, leaving 13 bases between them. The CDR3 length is 15 residues. CDR3 sequence (DNA): TGTGCCAGCAGCGTAGCGGGAAACGCTGCCTATGGCTACACCTTC. Its translation: CASSVAGNAAYGYTF.

As DNA, the CDR3 is TGTGCCAGCAGCGTCGACAGGGTTGGTCAGCCCCAGCATTTT. Translating gives CASSVDRVGQPQHF. The chain combines TRBV9 with TRBJ1-5; 7 bases line up with TRBD1. The CDR3 is made up of 14 amino acids. Germline CDR1 reads SGDLS; CDR2 reads YYNGEE. V shed 2 bases, J shed 6 bases, and the junction held 5 bases outside the gene matches.

The V gene is TRBV28, the J gene TRBJ1-2; a possible D gene is TRBD1 (5 bases). The CDR3 has 14 residues. Trimming removed 5 bases from V and 2 bases from J, with 12 bases in between. Germline V gives CDR1 MDHEN, CDR2 SYDVKM. The CDR3 DNA sequence: TGTGCCAGCAGTCCGGGACTGTGGAACTATGGCTACACCTTC. Its protein product is CASSPGLWNYGYTF.

The chain couples TRBV19 to TRBJ1-5, with D hard to call. Trimming shortened V by 3 bases and J by 6 bases, and 12 bases separated the two germline ends. CDR1 LNHDA and CDR2 SQIVND come from the germline V gene (reference sequence). The CDR3 loop spans 14 amino acids. The CDR3 DNA reads as TGTGCCAGTAGTATCGATCGGTCGGCTCAGCCCCAGCATTTT. Its translation is CASSIDRSAQPQHF.

This chain connects TRBV7-2 to TRBJ1-1; 8 nucleotides line up with TRBD1. The CDR3 covers 17 residues. J gave up 0 bases and V 5 bases, and 11 bases lay outside the gene matches. The V gene's germline CDR1 is SGHTA and CDR2 FQGNSA. The CDR3 coding sequence is TGTGCCAGCAGCGGCAGGACAGGGTGGGAAATGAACACTGAAGCTTTCTTT. The encoded protein is CASSGRTGWEMNTEAFF.

The chain is built from TRBV30 and TRBJ1-2; no reliable D call. V was shortened by 2 bases and J by 4 bases, with 8 bases between the two germline ends. The germline gives CDR1 GTSNPN, CDR2 SVGIG (reference sequence). The CDR3 length is 12 residues. As DNA, the CDR3 is TGTGCCTGGAGTCTAGGGATCTATGGCTACACCTTC. It encodes CAWSLGIYGYTF.

J is TRBJ1-3 and V is TRBV18; D possibly corresponds to TRBD1 (5 bases). CDR1 and CDR2 from the germline V gene are KGHSH and LQKENI. V was clipped by 2 bases and J by 8 bases, with 7 bases between them. The CDR3 loop spans 12 amino acids. The CDR3 spells CASSPAGDTIYF. The CDR3 DNA is TGTGCCAGCTCACCAGCGGGGGACACCATATATTTT. Combining the CDR3 with reference TRBV18 and TRBJ1-3 gives the whole variable domain NAGVMQNPRHLVRRRGQEARLRCSPMKGHSHVYWYRQLPEEGLKFMVYLQKENIIDESGMPKERFSAEFPKEGPSILRIQQVVRGDSAAYFCASSPAGDTIYFGEGSWLTVV.

The chain recombines TRBV5-1 with TRBJ2-6, with TRBD1 matching over 8 bases. The CDR3 spans 17 residues. After removal of 3 bases from V and 2 bases from J, the junction contained 7 bases not matched to a gene. Germline V gives CDR1 SGHRS, CDR2 YFSETQ. CDR3 coding DNA: TGCGCCAGCAGCTCCGGGACAGGATGGGCTGGGGCCAACGTCCTGACTTTC. Residues: CASSSGTGWAGANVLTF.

The chain joins TRBV27 to TRBJ1-2; the D gene is possibly TRBD1 (5 bases). The ends were cut back, 0 bases at V and 2 bases at J, with 16 bases in the middle. Germline CDR1 MNHEY, CDR2 SMNVEV (reference sequence). The CDR3 covers 17 residues. This CDR3 reads CASSLSRGAGLNYGYTF. The CDR3, as DNA: TGTGCCAGCAGTTTATCGCGCGGGGCTGGGTTAAACTATGGCTACACCTTC.

The chain uses TRBV25-1 and TRBJ2-2; no definite D call. This CDR3 is 14 amino acids long. In germline, CDR1 is MGHDK, CDR2 SYGVNS. V was pared by 4 bases and J by 2 bases, with 8 bases between. The CDR3 sequence is CASSARLNTGELFF. In DNA form, the CDR3 reads TGTGCCAGCAGTGCCAGACTTAACACCGGGGAGCTGTTTTTT.

CDR3 in DNA: TGTGCCAGCAGCTTCGGCGGGAGTCGCGATGAGCAGTTCTTC. Encoded protein: CASSFGGSRDEQFF. V usage is TRBV7-2 and J usage is TRBJ2-1, with 7 bases that match TRBD2. The CDR3 runs 14 residues. CDR1 and CDR2 (germline): SGHTA, FQGNSA. V lost 3 bases to trimming and J lost 8 bases; unmatched junction nucleotides: 7.

The chain has TRBV19 and TRBJ2-3; maybe TRBD1 (5 bases). CDR1 and CDR2 from the germline V gene are LNHDA and SQIVND (reference sequence). This CDR3 is 15 amino acids long. Trimming took off 0 bases at V and 7 bases at J, with 14 bases between the two ends. As DNA, the CDR3 is TGTGCCAGTAGTATAGACGAAGGGGCTCGGAATACGCAGTATTTT. Translation gives CASSIDEGARNTQYF.